These 21 T cell receptor beta chains originate from one sample sequenced in a study of OX40 agonist ivuxolimab in advanced cancers. The receptor library was made with the immunoSEQ multiplex PCR assay. TCRdb took this table from immuneACCESS and kept in-frame rearrangements with V and J called. Such tables lack part of the clones; where checked against another copy, unresolved V genes explain under half of the gap, and the rest is unexplained. The sample table holds tens of thousands of clones, of which roughly 80% were seen once. About 2.5% of the sample belongs to the ten largest clones. This specimen was CD4+ or CD8+ T cells sorted from blood, taken in a trial of the OX40 agonist ivuxolimab. The source of these receptors is an adult with an advanced solid tumor such as melanoma, head and neck, liver or kidney cancer.

CDR3: CASSYVVRDEQFF. The CDR3 region has the DNA TGTGCCAGCAGTTATGTAGTGCGTGATGAGCAGTTCTTC. The chain combines TRBV6-6 with TRBJ2-1; no reliable D call. The V end lost 3 bases, the J end lost 8 bases, and 11 bases lay between the germline ends. CDR1 is MNHNY and CDR2 is SVGAGI in the germline V gene (reference sequence). This CDR3 is 13 amino acids long.

This chain joins TRBV11-2 and TRBJ1-2; weak D call: TRBD1 (6 bases). Germline values: CDR1 SGHAT, CDR2 FQNNGV. The V gene lost 1 base and the J gene lost 7 bases, with 10 bases spanning the gap. CDR3 length: 13 amino acids. As DNA, the CDR3 is TGTGCCAGCAGCTTAGCCCAGGGGAGTGGCTACACCTTC. Translated, it gives CASSLAQGSGYTF.

The chain links TRBV5-1 to TRBJ2-5; tentatively, D is TRBD2 (5 bases). CDR3 length equals 15 residues. V lost 0 bases and J lost 1, with 10 bases in between. In germline, CDR1 is SGHRS, CDR2 YFSETQ. The CDR3 sequence: CASSLAGDSQETQYF. The CDR3 nucleotides are TGCGCCAGCAGCTTGGCCGGGGATAGCCAAGAGACCCAGTACTTC.

This chain connects TRBV28 to TRBJ1-6, with D perhaps matching TRBD1 (5 bases). Germline V gives CDR1 MDHEN, CDR2 SYDVKM. The CDR3 totals 17 residues. V was cut by 6 bases and J by 4 bases, with 19 bases left in between. The CDR3 DNA sequence: TGTGCCAGCAGCCCGAACCCGGTAGGGGTTTATAATTCACCCCTCCACTTT. It specifies CASSPNPVGVYNSPLHF.

The CDR3 bases are TGTGCCAGCAGGCAGCCGGGGAACCAAGAGACCCAGTACTTC. Amino acids: CASRQPGNQETQYF. The V call is TRBV5-4, the J call TRBJ2-5; a weak D match, TRBD2 (5 bases). The CDR3 contains 14 residues. Germline CDR1 reads SGHNT; CDR2 reads YYREEE (reference sequence). V was cut by 5 bases and J by 0 bases, with 11 bases left in between.

The chain uses TRBV18 and TRBJ2-3; TRBD1 might be the D (6 bases). Germline loops: CDR1 KGHSH, CDR2 LQKENI. This CDR3 is 16 amino acids long. V was pared by 2 bases and J by 2 bases, with 14 bases between. CDR3: CASSPGQGWVTDTQYF. The CDR3 nucleotides are TGTGCCAGCTCACCAGGTCAGGGGTGGGTCACAGATACGCAGTATTTT.

This clone was seen more than once but under ten times. This chain uses TRBV9 with TRBJ2-2, with a weak D call TRBD1 (5 bases). CDR3 length equals 16 residues. Between the trimmed V and J ends, which lost 4 bases and 0 bases, there was a span of 13 bases. CDR1 and CDR2 from the germline V gene are SGDLS and YYNGEE. The CDR3 DNA is TGTGCCAGCAGCCCAGGACAATCTTCGAACACCGGGGAGCTGTTTTTT. This gives the protein CASSPGQSSNTGELFF.

This clone has a handful of counts. The chain links TRBV7-8 to TRBJ1-6, with 7 positions matching TRBD1. Germline CDR1 is SGHVS and CDR2 is FQNEAQ. This CDR3 contains 15 residues. V lost 1 base to trimming and J lost 10 bases; unmatched junction nucleotides: 7. CDR3 in amino acids: CASSLEGAVGSPLHF. The CDR3 DNA reads as TGTGCCAGCAGCTTAGAGGGGGCAGTCGGATCACCCCTCCACTTT.

The rearrangement uses TRBV6-6 and TRBJ2-7; D might be TRBD2 (6 bases). Germline V lookup: CDR1 MNHNY, CDR2 SVGAGI (reference sequence). Deletions cut 4 bases from V and 0 bases from J, with 10 bases between. The CDR3 loop spans 14 amino acids. The DNA of the CDR3 is TGTGCCAGCAGTTTAGCGGACCCCTCCTACGAGCAGTACTTC. It is translated as CASSLADPSYEQYF.

The V gene is TRBV28, the J gene TRBJ2-7; 8 bases align to TRBD2. Trimming at V came to 6 bases and at J to 4 bases, leaving 8 bases not matched to a gene. Germline loops: CDR1 MDHEN, CDR2 SYDVKM. The CDR3 sequence is 14 residues long. CDR3 bases: TGTGCCAGCAGCTCGGGACTAGTCCCTTACGAGCAGTACGTC. Residues: CASSSGLVPYEQYV.

The genes are TRBV7-2 and TRBJ1-1; the D is unclear. CDR3 size: 16 residues. The germline CDR1 and CDR2 sequences are SGHTA and FQGNSA. Deletions cut 2 bases from V and 3 bases from J, with 16 bases between. In DNA, the CDR3 is TGTGCCAGCAGCTTACCCCGCTACAGTTACGACACTGAAGCTTTCTTT. Residues: CASSLPRYSYDTEAFF.

This clone has just a few counts. The chain recombines TRBV11-2 with TRBJ1-6, with 8 bases matching TRBD1. The germline gives CDR1 SGHAT, CDR2 FQNNGV. J lost 9 bases, V lost 3 bases, and 7 bases had no gene match. The CDR3 contains 15 residues. The CDR3 DNA follows: TGTGCCAGCAGCTTCCAACAGGGGGTAGCTTCACCCCTCCACTTT. Translation: CASSFQQGVASPLHF.

V usage is TRBV5-4 and J usage is TRBJ1-2, with a weak D call TRBD1 (5 bases). V lost 4 bases and J 4 bases, leaving 17 bases between the germline ends. CDR3 length equals 15 residues. CDR1 SGHNT and CDR2 YYREEE come from the germline V gene (reference sequence). The CDR3 bases are TGTGCCAGCAGCCCGACGGTCGACAGTATCTATGGCTACACCTTC. Protein: CASSPTVDSIYGYTF.

The chain uses TRBV7-9 and TRBJ1-3, with a tentative D call TRBD1 (5 bases). This CDR3 region has 15 residues. The V end lost 1 base, the J end lost 5 bases, and 12 bases lay between the germline ends. Germline CDR1 is SEHNR and CDR2 is FQNEAQ (reference sequence). The chain's CDR3 is CASSLVSGARNTIYF. The CDR3 region has the DNA TGTGCCAGCAGCTTAGTTTCTGGGGCTAGAAACACCATATATTTT.

The chain employs TRBV18 and TRBJ2-6; no reliable D call. There are 18 residues in the CDR3. Looked up from germline, CDR1 is KGHSH and CDR2 is LQKENI. V lost 5 bases and J lost 0, with 17 bases in between. The CDR3 loop is CASSKYKGSTSGANVLTF. DNA of the CDR3: TGTGCCAGCTCAAAATATAAAGGGTCTACCTCTGGGGCCAACGTCCTGACTTTC.

In this sample, this clone turned up once. V usage is TRBV7-3 and J usage is TRBJ2-1; possibly TRBD2 for D (6 bases). The CDR3 length is 16 residues. In germline, CDR1 is SGHTA, CDR2 FQGTGA. V lost 0 bases and J lost 2, with 11 bases in between. CDR3 residues: CASSLTVGGTYNEQFF. CDR3 bases: TGTGCCAGCAGCTTAACGGTCGGGGGTACCTACAATGAGCAGTTCTTC.

The J gene is TRBJ1-2, the V gene TRBV28; the D gene is possibly TRBD1 (6 bases). The CDR3 covers 15 residues. Between the trimmed V and J ends, which lost 5 bases and 0 bases, there was a span of 13 bases. Looked up from germline, CDR1 is MDHEN and CDR2 is SYDVKM. The CDR3 reads CASSPNRVANYGYTF. CDR3 in DNA: TGTGCCAGCAGTCCCAACAGGGTAGCTAACTATGGCTACACCTTC.

This chain joins TRBV7-6 and TRBJ2-2, with D hard to call. The germline V and J ends were trimmed by 0 bases and 3 bases, with 8 bases remaining between them. CDR1 SGHVS and CDR2 FNYEAQ come from the germline V gene. The CDR3 is made up of 15 amino acids. The CDR3 DNA follows: TGTGCCAGCAGCTTAGCCCGCCGGGACACCGGGGAGCTGTTTTTT. It encodes CASSLARRDTGELFF.

The CDR3 spells CASSLEGLTGREKLFF. In nucleotides, the CDR3 is TGTGCCAGCAGCTTAGAGGGGTTGACAGGGCGTGAAAAACTGTTTTTT. The rearrangement joins TRBV7-6 to TRBJ1-4; 7 bases are shared with TRBD1. The CDR3 is 16 residues long. CDR1 and CDR2 (germline): SGHVS, FNYEAQ. Unmatched junction bases numbered 9, after V lost 1 base and J lost 7 bases. The full variable domain, in which reference TRBV7-6 and TRBJ1-4 provide the parts outside the CDR3, is GAGVSQSPRYKVTKRGQDVALRCDPISGHVSLYWYRQALGQGPEFLTYFNYEAQQDKSGLPNDRFSAERPEGSISTLTIQRTEQRDSAMYRCASSLEGLTGREKLFFGSGTQLSVL.

This clone occurred once. This chain connects TRBV18 to TRBJ1-3; D might be TRBD1 (6 bases). This CDR3 is built from 16 residues. Germline V gene data show CDR1 as KGHSH and CDR2 as LQKENI. Trimming pared 3 bases from V and 2 bases from J, leaving 14 bases between. The CDR3 nucleotides are TGTGCCAGCTCACCTACCGGAAGGGGGACTGGAAACACCATATATTTT. Amino acid sequence: CASSPTGRGTGNTIYF. Full variable domain (rest looked up from reference TRBV18 and TRBJ1-3): NAGVMQNPRHLVRRRGQEARLRCSPMKGHSHVYWYRQLPEEGLKFMVYLQKENIIDESGMPKERFSAEFPKEGPSILRIQQVVRGDSAAYFCASSPTGRGTGNTIYFGEGSWLTVV.

The gene calls are TRBV10-3 and TRBJ2-3; 11 bases are a match to TRBD1. Germline trimming cut 0 bases from V and 5 bases from J; bases unmatched to any gene: 7. CDR1 is ENHRY, CDR2 SYGVKD, per germline. This CDR3 region has 17 residues. CDR3 loop: CAISESRPGQGVDTQYF. CDR3 in DNA: TGTGCCATCAGTGAGTCGCGACCGGGACAGGGGGTAGATACGCAGTATTTT.